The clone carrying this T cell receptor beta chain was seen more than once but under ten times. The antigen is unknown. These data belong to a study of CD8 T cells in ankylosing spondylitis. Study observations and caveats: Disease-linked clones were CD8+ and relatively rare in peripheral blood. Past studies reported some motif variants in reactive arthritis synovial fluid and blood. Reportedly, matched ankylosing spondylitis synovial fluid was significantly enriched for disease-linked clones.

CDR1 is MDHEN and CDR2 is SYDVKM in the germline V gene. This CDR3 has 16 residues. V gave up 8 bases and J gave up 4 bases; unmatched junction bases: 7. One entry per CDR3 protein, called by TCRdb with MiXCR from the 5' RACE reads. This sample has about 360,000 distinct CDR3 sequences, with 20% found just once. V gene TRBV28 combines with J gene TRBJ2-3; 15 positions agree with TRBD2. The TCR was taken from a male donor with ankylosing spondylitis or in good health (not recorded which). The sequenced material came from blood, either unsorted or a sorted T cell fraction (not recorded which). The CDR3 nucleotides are TGTGCCAGCCTCTGGACTAGCGGGGGGGCCCCAGATACGCAGTATTTT. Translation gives CASLWTSGGAPDTQYF.